This T cell receptor beta chain was observed in a study of T-cell reconstitution after alpha-beta-depleted transplantation in children. This clonotype was seen just once. The authors prepared the TCRbeta library with unique molecular identifiers. TCRdb itself ran the PCR reads through MiXCR, one entry per CDR3 protein. In the table there are approximately 500,000 distinct CDR3 sequences, around 27% of which are singletons. CDR3 length equals 16 residues. Germline loops: CDR1 MGHRA, CDR2 YSYEKL. Trimming pared 4 bases from V and 0 bases from J, leaving 15 bases between. The sample here was PBMCs, taken before TCRalphabeta/CD19-depleted stem cell transplant. The chain links TRBV4-1 to TRBJ2-5, with D possibly being TRBD2 (6 bases). This receptor was identified in a boy in the first two years of life with Wiskott-Aldrich syndrome, due to receive a stem cell transplant. Here the CDR3 reads CASSPLSGTYQETQYF. In nucleotides, the CDR3 is TGCGCCAGCAGCCCTCTTAGCGGAACGTACCAAGAGACCCAGTACTTC.